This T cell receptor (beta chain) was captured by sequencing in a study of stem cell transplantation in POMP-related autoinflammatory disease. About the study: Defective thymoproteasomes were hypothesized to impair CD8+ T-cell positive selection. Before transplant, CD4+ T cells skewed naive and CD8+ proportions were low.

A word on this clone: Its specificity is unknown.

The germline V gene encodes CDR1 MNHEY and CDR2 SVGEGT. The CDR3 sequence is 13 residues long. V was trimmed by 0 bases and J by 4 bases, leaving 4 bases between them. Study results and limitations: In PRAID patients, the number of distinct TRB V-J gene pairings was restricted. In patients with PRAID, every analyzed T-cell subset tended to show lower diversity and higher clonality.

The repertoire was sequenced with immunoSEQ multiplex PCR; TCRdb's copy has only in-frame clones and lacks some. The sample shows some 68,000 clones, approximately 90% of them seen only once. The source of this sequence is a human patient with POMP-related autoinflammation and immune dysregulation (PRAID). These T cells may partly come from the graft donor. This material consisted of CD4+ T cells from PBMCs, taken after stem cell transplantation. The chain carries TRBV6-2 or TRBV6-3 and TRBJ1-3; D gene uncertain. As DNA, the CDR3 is TGTGCCAGCAGTTACTCAATGGGAAACACCATATATTTT. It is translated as CASSYSMGNTIYF.